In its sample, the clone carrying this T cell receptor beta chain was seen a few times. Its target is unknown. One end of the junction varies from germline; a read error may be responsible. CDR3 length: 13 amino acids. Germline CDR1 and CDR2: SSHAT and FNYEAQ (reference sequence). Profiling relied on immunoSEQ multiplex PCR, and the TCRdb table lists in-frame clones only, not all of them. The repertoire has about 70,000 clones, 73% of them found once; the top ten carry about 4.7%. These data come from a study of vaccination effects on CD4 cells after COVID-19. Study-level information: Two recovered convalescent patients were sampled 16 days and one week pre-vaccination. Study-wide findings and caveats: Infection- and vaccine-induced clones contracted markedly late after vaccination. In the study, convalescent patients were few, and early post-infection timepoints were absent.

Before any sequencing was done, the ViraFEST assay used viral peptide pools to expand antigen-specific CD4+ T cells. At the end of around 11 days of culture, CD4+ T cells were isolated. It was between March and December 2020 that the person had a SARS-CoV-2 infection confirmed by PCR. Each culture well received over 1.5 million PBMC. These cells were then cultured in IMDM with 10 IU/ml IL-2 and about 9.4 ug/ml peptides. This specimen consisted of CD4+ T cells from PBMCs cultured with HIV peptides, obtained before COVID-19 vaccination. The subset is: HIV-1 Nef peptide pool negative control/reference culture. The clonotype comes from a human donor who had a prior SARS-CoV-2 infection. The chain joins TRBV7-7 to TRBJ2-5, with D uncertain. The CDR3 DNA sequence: TGTGCTAGCAGCCCTTCAACAAGCGAGACCCAGTACTTC. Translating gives CASSPSTSETQYF. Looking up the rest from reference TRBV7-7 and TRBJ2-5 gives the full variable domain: GAGVSQSPRYKVTKRGQDVTLRCDPISSHATLYWYQQALGQGPEFLTYFNYEAQPDKSGLPSDRFSAERPEGSISTLTIQRTEQRDSAMYRCASSPSTSETQYFGPGTRLLVL.